The sequence of this T cell receptor (beta chain) was determined in a study of blood T cell repertoires in COVID-19. Overall study: Both acute and convalescent COVID-19 samples were obtained from the United States, Italy and Spain. T cells, B-cell-depleted T cells, or PBMCs provided the cDNA or gDNA that served as material.

The V and J ends lost 0 bases and 0 bases respectively, with 8 bases between them. This CDR3 has 15 residues. Germline values: CDR1 LGHNA, CDR2 YSLEER. As regards this clone: Other DNA sequences in the same sample also yield this CDR3.

Source study methods: Amplified reference gene primers provided the basis for estimating nucleated cell counts. The data were produced by immunoSEQ multiplex PCR, yet TCRdb's version contains in-frame clones alone and is incomplete. V and J calls plus clone size are reproduced from that table; the DNA served to infer D and trimming. The data hold 60,000 to 75,000 clones, with around 88% observed a single time. Sample: peripheral blood. The rearrangement uses TRBV4-3 and TRBJ1-1; unclear D gene. This sequence was found in a woman of 80 years or more with acute or convalescent COVID-19. As DNA, the CDR3 is TGCGCCAGCAGCCAAGATCCGGGTATGAACACTGAAGCTTTCTTT. Amino acid sequence: CASSQDPGMNTEAFF.